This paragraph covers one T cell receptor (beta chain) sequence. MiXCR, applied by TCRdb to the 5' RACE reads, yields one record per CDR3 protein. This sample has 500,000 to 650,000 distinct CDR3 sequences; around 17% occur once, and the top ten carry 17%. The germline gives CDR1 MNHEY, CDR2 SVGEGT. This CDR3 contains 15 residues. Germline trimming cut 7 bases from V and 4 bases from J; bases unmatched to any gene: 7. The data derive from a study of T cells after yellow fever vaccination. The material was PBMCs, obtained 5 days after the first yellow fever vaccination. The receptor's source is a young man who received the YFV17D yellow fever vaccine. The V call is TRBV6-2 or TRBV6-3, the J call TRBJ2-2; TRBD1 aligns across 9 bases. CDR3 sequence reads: CASTPGQGSTGELFF. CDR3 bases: TGTGCCAGCACCCCCGGACAGGGGTCCACCGGGGAGCTGTTTTTT.